This record concerns one T cell receptor beta chain sequence. The data are from a study of shared clonotypes between healthy human individuals. As for the study in general: A few men and a couple of women, aged 18 to 49, were donors.

The repertoire was sequenced with immunoSEQ multiplex PCR; TCRdb's copy has only in-frame clones and lacks some. This table has some 490,000 clones, around 85% appearing once. CDR3 length: 14 amino acids. The V end was cut by 2 bases, the J end by 2 bases, with 11 bases between. In germline, CDR1 is SGHDT, CDR2 YYEEEE. Recent vaccinations or acute infections were absent in the healthy HIV-negative adult donors. The sequencing sample was made of PBMCs. This receptor was identified in a woman in her 40s in good health. Some clones in this sample may be carry-over from other donors' samples. This chain joins TRBV5-6 and TRBJ2-7; D gene uncertain. CDR3: CASSLKRLAYEQYF. The CDR3 DNA reads as TGTGCCAGCAGCTTAAAGCGACTTGCCTACGAGCAGTACTTC.